This entry lists 8 T cell receptor beta chains sequenced from one sample in a study of blood T cell repertoires in COVID-19. Measured with immunoSEQ multiplex PCR; TCRdb has only the in-frame clones, and not every one. The sample carries about 120,000 clones, roughly 84% recorded once. What was sequenced was peripheral blood. All receptors come from a woman older than 75 with acute or convalescent COVID-19.

This sequence joins TRBV19 and TRBJ2-5; D is possibly TRBD1 (6 bases). V dropped 7 bases and J dropped 0 bases, with 9 bases sitting between them. The germline CDR1 and CDR2 sequences are LNHDA and SQIVND (reference sequence). This CDR3 has 13 residues. The CDR3 coding sequence is TGTGCCAGTATGGACAGCAACCAAGAGACCCAGTACTTC. The encoded protein is CASMDSNQETQYF.

This chain links TRBV6-6 with TRBJ1-5; the match to TRBD1 covers 8 bases. V shed 7 bases and J 4 bases; nucleotides not matched to a gene: 3. The CDR3 length is 13 residues. Germline loops: CDR1 MNHNY, CDR2 SVGAGI (reference sequence). As DNA, the CDR3 is TGTGCCAGCACCCGACAGGGGAATCAGCCCCAGCATTTT. It codes for CASTRQGNQPQHF.

The chain links TRBV7-9 to TRBJ2-2; the D gene is possibly TRBD2 (5 bases). This CDR3 is built from 14 residues. Germline V gene sequence: CDR1 SEHNR, CDR2 FQNEAQ (reference sequence). V shed 5 bases and J shed 4 bases, with 11 bases lying between them. The CDR3 DNA reads TGTGCCAGCAGCCATAGCGCGGGCACCGGGGAGCTGTTTTTT. This codes for CASSHSAGTGELFF.

This chain joins TRBV3-1 (or the pseudogene TRBV3-2) and TRBJ1-3; the D gene is possibly TRBD1 (6 bases). Germline loops: CDR1 LGHDT, CDR2 YNNKEL (reference sequence). Deletions cut 6 bases from V and 6 bases from J, with 18 bases between. This CDR3 is 15 amino acids long. The CDR3 nucleotides are TGTGCCAGCAGAACTAGTTCAGGGGCAGCAAACACCATATATTTT. Its translation: CASRTSSGAANTIYF.

This chain joins TRBV3-1 (or the pseudogene TRBV3-2) and TRBJ1-2; D is unclear. CDR3 length equals 13 residues. Deletions cut 5 bases from V and 4 bases from J, with 11 bases between. Germline CDR1 is LGHDT and CDR2 is YNNKEL (reference sequence). The chain's CDR3 is CASSNGGGYGYTF. The CDR3 coding sequence is TGTGCCAGCAGCAATGGAGGAGGCTATGGCTACACCTTC.

V gene TRBV11-3 combines with J gene TRBJ1-1; 9 bases align to TRBD1. With V trimmed by 6 bases and J by 6 bases, 8 bases remained unmatched. Germline V gene sequence: CDR1 SGHNT, CDR2 YENEEA. The CDR3 spans 14 residues. The CDR3 spells CASRDTGGRAEAFF. The CDR3 coding sequence is TGTGCCAGCAGGGACACAGGGGGCCGGGCTGAAGCTTTCTTT.

The chain uses TRBV19 and TRBJ1-2; D ambiguous. V was pared by 1 base and J by 6 bases, with 6 bases between. Germline V gives CDR1 LNHDA, CDR2 SQIVND (reference sequence). The length of the CDR3 is 12 residues. The CDR3 region is CASSIGANGYTF. In DNA form, the CDR3 reads TGTGCCAGTAGTATAGGCGCAAATGGCTACACCTTC.

This clone was seen only once. The DNA of the CDR3 is TGTGCCAGCAGCCTGACAGGGGGCTCGTCAGATACGCAGTATTTT. Its translation is CASSLTGGSSDTQYF. The chain recombines TRBV5-4 with TRBJ2-3, with TRBD1 identical over 10 bases. This CDR3 contains 15 residues. Germline V CDR1 and CDR2: SGHNT, YYREEE (reference sequence). Germline trimming cut 4 bases from V and 4 bases from J; bases unmatched to any gene: 6.